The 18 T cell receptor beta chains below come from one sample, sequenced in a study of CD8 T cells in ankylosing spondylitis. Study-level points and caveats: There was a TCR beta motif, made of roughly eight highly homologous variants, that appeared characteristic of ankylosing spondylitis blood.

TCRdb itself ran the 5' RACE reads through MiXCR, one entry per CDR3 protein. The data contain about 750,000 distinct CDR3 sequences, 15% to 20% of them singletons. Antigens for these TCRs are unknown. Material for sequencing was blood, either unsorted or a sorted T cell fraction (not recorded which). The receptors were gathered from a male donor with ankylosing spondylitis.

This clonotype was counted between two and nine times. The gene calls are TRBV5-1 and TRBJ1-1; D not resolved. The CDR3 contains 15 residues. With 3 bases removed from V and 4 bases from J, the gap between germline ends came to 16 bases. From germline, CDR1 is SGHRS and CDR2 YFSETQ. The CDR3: CASSSFQLGPTEAFF. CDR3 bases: TGCGCCAGCAGCTCTTTCCAGTTGGGCCCCACTGAAGCTTTCTTT.

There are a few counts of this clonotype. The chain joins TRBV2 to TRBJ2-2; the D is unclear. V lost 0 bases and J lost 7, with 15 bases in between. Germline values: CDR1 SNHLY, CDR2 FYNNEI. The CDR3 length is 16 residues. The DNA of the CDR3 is TGTGCCAGCAGTGAAGCGCTCATTCGGCCCGTCGGGGAGCTGTTTTTT. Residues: CASSEALIRPVGELFF.

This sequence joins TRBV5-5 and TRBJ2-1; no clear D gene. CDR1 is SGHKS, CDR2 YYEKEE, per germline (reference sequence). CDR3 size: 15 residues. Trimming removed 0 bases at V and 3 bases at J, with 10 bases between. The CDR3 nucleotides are TGTGCCAGCAGCTTGGTCCCCCAAAACTACAATGAGCAGTTCTTC. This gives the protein CASSLVPQNYNEQFF.

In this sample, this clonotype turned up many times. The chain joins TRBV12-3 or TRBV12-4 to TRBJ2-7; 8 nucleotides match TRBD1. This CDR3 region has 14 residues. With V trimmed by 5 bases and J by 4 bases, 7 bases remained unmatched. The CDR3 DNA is TGTGCCAGCAGTACCGGGACAGGTTGGTACGAGCAGTACTTC. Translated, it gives CASSTGTGWYEQYF.

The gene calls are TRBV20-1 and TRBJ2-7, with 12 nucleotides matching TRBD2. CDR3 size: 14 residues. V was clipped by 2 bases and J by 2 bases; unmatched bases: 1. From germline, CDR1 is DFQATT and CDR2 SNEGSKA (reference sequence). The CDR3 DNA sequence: TGCAGTGCTAGACCTAGCGGGGGGGCCTACGAGCAGTACTTC. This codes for CSARPSGGAYEQYF.

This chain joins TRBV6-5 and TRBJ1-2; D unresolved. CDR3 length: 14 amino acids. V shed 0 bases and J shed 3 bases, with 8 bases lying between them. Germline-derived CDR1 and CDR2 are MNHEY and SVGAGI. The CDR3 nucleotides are TGTGCCAGCAGTTACTCGATCGGGGACTATGGCTACACCTTC. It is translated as CASSYSIGDYGYTF.

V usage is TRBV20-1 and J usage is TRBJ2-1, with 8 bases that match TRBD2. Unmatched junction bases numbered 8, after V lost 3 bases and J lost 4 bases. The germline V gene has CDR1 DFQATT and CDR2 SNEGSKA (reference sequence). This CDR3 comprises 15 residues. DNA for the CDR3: TGCAGTGCTAGTACCCGGGAGGGCCTTTACAATGAGCAGTTCTTC. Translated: CSASTREGLYNEQFF.

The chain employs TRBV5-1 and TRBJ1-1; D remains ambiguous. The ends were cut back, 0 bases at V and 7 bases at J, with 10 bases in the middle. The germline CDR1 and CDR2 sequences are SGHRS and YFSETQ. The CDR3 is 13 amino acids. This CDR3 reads CASSLAGSHEAFF. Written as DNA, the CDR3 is TGCGCCAGCAGCTTGGCCGGGTCGCATGAAGCTTTCTTT.

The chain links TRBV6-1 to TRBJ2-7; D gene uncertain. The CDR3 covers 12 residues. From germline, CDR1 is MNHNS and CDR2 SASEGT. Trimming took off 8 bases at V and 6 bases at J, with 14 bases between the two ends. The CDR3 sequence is CASHFSPTEQYF. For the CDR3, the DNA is TGTGCCAGCCACTTTTCCCCTACCGAGCAGTACTTC.

The CDR3 coding sequence is TGTGCCAGCAGTGAATCAGGGCGGGGCACTGAAGCTTTCTTT. Its protein product is CASSESGRGTEAFF. This chain uses TRBV2 with TRBJ1-1; weak D call: TRBD1 (5 bases). Deletions cut 2 bases from V and 4 bases from J, with 11 bases between. The CDR3 length is 14 residues. The V gene's germline CDR1 is SNHLY and CDR2 FYNNEI.

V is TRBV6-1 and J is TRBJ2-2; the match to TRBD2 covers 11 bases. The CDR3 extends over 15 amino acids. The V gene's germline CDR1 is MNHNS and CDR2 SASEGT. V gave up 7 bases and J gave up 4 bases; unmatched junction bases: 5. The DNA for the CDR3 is TGTGCCAGCACTAGCGGGGGGCTAGGCACCGGGGAGCTGTTTTTT. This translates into CASTSGGLGTGELFF.

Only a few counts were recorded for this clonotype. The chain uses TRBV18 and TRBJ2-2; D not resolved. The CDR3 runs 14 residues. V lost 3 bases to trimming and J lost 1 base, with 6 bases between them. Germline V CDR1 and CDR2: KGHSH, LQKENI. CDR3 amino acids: CASSPERNTGELFF. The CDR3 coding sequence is TGTGCCAGCTCACCGGAGCGGAACACCGGGGAGCTGTTTTTT. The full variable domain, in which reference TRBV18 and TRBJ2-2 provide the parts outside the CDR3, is NAGVMQNPRHLVRRRGQEARLRCSPMKGHSHVYWYRQLPEEGLKFMVYLQKENIIDESGMPKERFSAEFPKEGPSILRIQQVVRGDSAAYFCASSPERNTGELFFGEGSRLTVL.

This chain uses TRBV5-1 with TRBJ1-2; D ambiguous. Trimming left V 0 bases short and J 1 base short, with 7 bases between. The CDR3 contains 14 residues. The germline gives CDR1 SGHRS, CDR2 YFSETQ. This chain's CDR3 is CASSLGRNNYGYTF. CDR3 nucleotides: TGCGCCAGCAGCTTGGGACGGAATAACTATGGCTACACCTTC.

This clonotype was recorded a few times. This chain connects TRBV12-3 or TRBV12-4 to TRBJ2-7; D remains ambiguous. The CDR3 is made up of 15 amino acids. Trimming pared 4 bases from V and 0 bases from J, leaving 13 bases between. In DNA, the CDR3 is TGTGCCAGCAGTTCCTTAGCCCTTAGCTCCTACGAGCAGTACTTC. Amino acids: CASSSLALSSYEQYF.

CDR3 nucleotides: TGCGCCAGCAGCTTGGCGCTAGCATCTGGAAACACCATATATTTT. Protein sequence: CASSLALASGNTIYF. V usage is TRBV4-1 and J usage is TRBJ1-3; D remains unclear. The germline V gene has CDR1 MGHRA and CDR2 YSYEKL. V shed 5 bases and J shed 1 base, with 12 bases lying between them. The CDR3 extends over 15 amino acids.

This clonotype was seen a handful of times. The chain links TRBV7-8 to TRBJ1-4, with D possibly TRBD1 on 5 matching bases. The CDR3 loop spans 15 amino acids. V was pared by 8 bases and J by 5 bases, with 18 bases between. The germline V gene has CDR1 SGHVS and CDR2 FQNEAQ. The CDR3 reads CASSLSGTENEKLFF. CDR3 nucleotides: TGTGCCAGCTCCCTCTCCGGGACGGAAAATGAAAAACTGTTTTTT. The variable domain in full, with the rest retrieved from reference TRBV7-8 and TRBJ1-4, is GAGVSQSPRYKVAKRGQDVALRCDPISGHVSLFWYQQALGQGPEFLTYFQNEAQLDKSGLPSDRFFAERPEGSVSTLKIQRTQQEDSAVYLCASSLSGTENEKLFFGSGTQLSVL.

CDR3 residues: CASRSRGGGKTYEQYF. CDR3 coding DNA: TGTGCCAGCAGGAGCAGGGGAGGCGGTAAAACCTACGAGCAGTACTTC. The chain joins TRBV2 to TRBJ2-7; D possibly uses TRBD1 or TRBD2 (6 bases each). The germline gives CDR1 SNHLY, CDR2 FYNNEI. V lost 6 bases to trimming and J lost 2 bases, with 20 bases between them. The CDR3 has 16 amino acids.

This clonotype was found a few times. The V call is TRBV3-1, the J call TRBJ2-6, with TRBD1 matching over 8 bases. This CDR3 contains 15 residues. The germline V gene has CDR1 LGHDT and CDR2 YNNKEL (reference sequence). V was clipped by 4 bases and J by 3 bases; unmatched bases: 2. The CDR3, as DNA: TGTGCCAGCAGCCCCGGGACAGGTGGGGCCAACGTCCTGACTTTC. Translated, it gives CASSPGTGGANVLTF.